This T cell receptor beta chain is from a study of OX40 agonist ivuxolimab in advanced cancers. Study context: Partial responses were observed in three patients, of whom one had hepatocellular carcinoma and two had cutaneous melanoma.

The table came from immunoSEQ multiplex PCR; TCRdb's copy has only in-frame clones and leaves some out. The sample holds fewer than 70,000 clones; 91% are singletons and the top ten take 11% to 15%. The germline gives CDR1 LGHNA, CDR2 YSLEER. The length of the CDR3 is 14 residues. V was cut by 4 bases and J by 6 bases, with 13 bases left in between. The chain joins TRBV4-3 to TRBJ1-5; D remains unclear. The receptor was isolated from an adult with an advanced solid tumor such as melanoma, head and neck, liver or kidney cancer. The sequencing here drew on CD4+ or CD8+ T cells sorted from blood, taken in a trial of the OX40 agonist ivuxolimab. This CDR3 is CASSRSVFGQPQHF. CDR3 sequence (DNA): TGCGCCAGCAGCCGAAGCGTGTTCGGTCAGCCCCAGCATTTT.